These T cell receptor beta chains were read from a single sample in a study of blood T cell repertoires in COVID-19. Only in-frame clones appear in the TCRdb table, and some are missing; sequencing was by immunoSEQ multiplex PCR. The sample includes roughly 100,000 clones, approximately 84% of them seen just once. Sequenced input: peripheral blood. The receptor source for this set is a human donor in a cohort sampled during active COVID-19. Both conserved end residues are part of each CDR3. A D gene is named only where the DNA matches it firmly. Only part of the rows carry a size: once, few, many, or a class if the clone is expanded.

TRBJ2-3 TRBV6-5 NA TRBD2 TGTGCCAGCAGCTACACTAGCGGGAGTAGAACAGATACGCAGTATTTT CASSYTSGSRTDTQYF
TRBJ1-6 TRBV7-9 NA NA TGTGCCAGCAGCTTAGAGGAGGGCTCACCCCTCCACTTT CASSLEEGSPLHF
TRBJ1-1 TRBV21-1 NA NA TGTGCCAGCAGCAAAGAGGGGACAGGGGGCATTGAGACTGAAGCTTTCTTT CASSKEGTGGIETEAFF
TRBJ2-7 TRBV30 NA NA TGTGCCTGGAGTACGGGGTTCTACGAGCAGTACTTC CAWSTGFYEQYF
TRBJ1-2 TRBV2 once TRBD1 TGTGCCAGGAGAAACAGGGGGCTGGAGGGCTACACCTTC CARRNRGLEGYTF
TRBJ1-1 TRBV9 NA NA TGTGCCAGCAGCGTAGTAAGTCGGACTGAAGCTTTCTTT CASSVVSRTEAFF
TRBJ2-2 TRBV4-1 NA NA TGCGCCAGCAGCCGGAAGGTAGCGGAGAACACCGGGGAGCTGTTTTTT CASSRKVAENTGELFF
TRBJ2-7 TRBV5-6 once NA TGTGCCAGCAGCTTTCAAACCTACGAGCAGTACTTC CASSFQTYEQYF
TRBJ1-1 TRBV21-1 NA NA TGTGCCAGCAGCAAATTTACCGCGGGGAAGAACACTGAAGCTTTCTTT CASSKFTAGKNTEAFF
TRBJ1-2 TRBV5-1 NA TRBD1 TGCGCCAGCAGCTTGACAGGGGGTGGCTATGGCTACACCTTC CASSLTGGGYGYTF
TRBJ2-7 TRBV6-2/TRBV6-3 few TRBD2 TGTGCCAGCAGTCCCGGACTAGCGGGAGTGGGTTCCTACGAGCAGTACTTC CASSPGLAGVGSYEQYF
TRBJ1-4 TRBV2 NA TRBD1 TGTGCCAGCAGTGAAGACAGGGGAAATGAAAAACTGTTTTTT CASSEDRGNEKLFF
TRBJ1-6 TRBV18 NA TRBD1 TGTGCCAGCTCACCGCTGACAGGGGCAAATTCACCCCTCCACTTT CASSPLTGANSPLHF
TRBJ2-2 TRBV24-1 NA TRBD1 TGTGCCACCAGTGATTTGGGGACAGGGGGTGGCACCGGGGAGCTGTTTTTT CATSDLGTGGGTGELFF
TRBJ2-1 TRBV11-2 NA TRBD2 TGTGCCAGCAGCGCACTAGCGGGAGCCGCGACCAATGAGCAGTTCTTC CASSALAGAATNEQFF
TRBJ2-5 TRBV29-1 once TRBD2 TGCAGCGTACGTAGCGGGAGCTACCAAGAGACCCAGTACTTC CSVRSGSYQETQYF
TRBJ1-4 TRBV30 NA TRBD1 TGTGCCTGGAGTGGGGACAGCTATGAAAAACTGTTTTTT CAWSGDSYEKLFF
TRBJ1-2 TRBV24-1 NA TRBD1 TGTGCCACCAGTGACAACAGGGGGCTAGACGGCTACACCTTC CATSDNRGLDGYTF
TRBJ2-3 TRBV6-5 NA NA TGTGCCAGCAGTTACAGTGGCGGGTATACGCAGTATTTT CASSYSGGYTQYF
TRBJ2-1 TRBV4-1 NA TRBD1 TGCGCCAGCAGCCATCCCGGACAGGGGGGTTCCTCGCAGTTCTTC CASSHPGQGGSSQFF
TRBJ2-1 TRBV20-1 NA NA TGCAGTGCTGTCCGCGGTGATGAGCAGTTCTTC CSAVRGDEQFF
TRBJ1-6 TRBV4-1 NA TRBD1 TGCGCCAGCAGCCAAGATGTTTCCAGGGGGGTAAATTCACCCCTCCACTTT CASSQDVSRGVNSPLHF
TRBJ2-7 TRBV20-1 once NA TGCAGTGCTAGACTATACGAGCAGTACTTC CSARLYEQYF
TRBJ2-1 TRBV2 NA NA TGTGCCAGCGGGGGGACTCTCCTTTACAATGAGCAGTTCTTC CASGGTLLYNEQFF
TRBJ2-5 TRBV20-1 NA NA TGCAGTGCTACCCCAGGACATTCCCAGTACTTC CSATPGHSQYF
TRBJ1-4 TRBV5-7 NA NA TGTGCCAGCAGCCCTTTAAAGGGACTTAATGAAAAACTGTTTTTT CASSPLKGLNEKLFF
TRBJ2-5 TRBV24-1 NA TRBD1 TGTGCCACCAGTGATTCACGGACAGGGAAAGAGACCCAGTACTTC CATSDSRTGKETQYF
TRBJ1-2 TRBV19 NA TRBD1 TGTGCCAGTAGTATGTCGGACAGGGGGGGATCTAACTATGGCTACACCTTC CASSMSDRGGSNYGYTF
TRBJ1-2 TRBV9 NA NA TGTGCCAGCAGCACGACAGCTAACTATGGCTACACCTTC CASSTTANYGYTF
TRBJ2-3 TRBV25-1 NA NA TGTGCCAGCAGTGATCTAACCAAGGATACGCAGTATTTT CASSDLTKDTQYF
TRBJ2-2 TRBV24-1 many TRBD1 TGTGCCACCAGTGTACAGGGGGGAACCGGGGAGCTGTTTTTT CATSVQGGTGELFF
TRBJ1-5 TRBV28 once NA TGTGCCAGCAAATCAACAGAGGGCCCCCATTTT CASKSTEGPHF
TRBJ2-3 TRBV7-3 NA TRBD2 TGTGCCAGCAGCTTGAGCGGGGCCACAGATACGCAGTATTTT CASSLSGATDTQYF
TRBJ2-5 TRBV3-1/TRBV3-2 NA TRBD1 TGTGCCAGCAGCCAACCCGGGACAGGGGAGACCCAGTACTTC CASSQPGTGETQYF
TRBJ2-6 TRBV7-9 NA TRBD1 TGTGCCAGCAGCTCGGACGGGACAGGGGATCCCAACGTCCTGACTTTC CASSSDGTGDPNVLTF
TRBJ1-3 TRBV28 NA NA TGTGCCAGCAGGACACGGGAAATTGGAAACACCATATATTTT CASRTREIGNTIYF
TRBJ2-6 TRBV5-4 NA NA TGTGCCAGCAGCTTGGGCGCCGGTCCCTCTGGGGCCAACGTCCTGACTTTC CASSLGAGPSGANVLTF
TRBJ2-5 TRBV9 NA NA TGTGCCAGCAGCGGACAGAGTAGAGAGACCCAGTACTTC CASSGQSRETQYF